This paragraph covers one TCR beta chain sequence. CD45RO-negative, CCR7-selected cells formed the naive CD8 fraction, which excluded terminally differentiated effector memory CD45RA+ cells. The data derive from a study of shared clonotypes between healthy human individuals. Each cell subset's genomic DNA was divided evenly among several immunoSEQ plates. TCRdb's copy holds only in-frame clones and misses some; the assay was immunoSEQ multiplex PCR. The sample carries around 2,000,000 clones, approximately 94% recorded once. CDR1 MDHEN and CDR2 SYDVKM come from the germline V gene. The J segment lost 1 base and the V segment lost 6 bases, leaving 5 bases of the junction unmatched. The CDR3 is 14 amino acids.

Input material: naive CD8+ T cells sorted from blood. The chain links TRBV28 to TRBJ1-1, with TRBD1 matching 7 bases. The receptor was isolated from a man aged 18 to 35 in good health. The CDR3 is CASSWTGGNTEAFF. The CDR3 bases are TGTGCCAGCAGCTGGACAGGTGGGAACACTGAAGCTTTCTTT.